These 28 T cell receptor beta chains were sequenced from one sample in a study of CD8 T cells in Susac syndrome. When the RNA was reverse transcribed, random hexamers were used with an input of roughly 0.5 to 1 ug. TCRdb called the immunoSEQ multiplex PCR reads again in MiXCR, with one record for every CDR3 protein. The table lists 150,000 to 200,000 distinct CDR3 sequences, roughly 91% of them singletons. Sequenced input: CD4+ T cells from PBMCs. Receptor source: a human donor with Susac syndrome.

This clonotype was counted a single time. This chain joins TRBV5-6 and TRBJ2-7; 7 bases match TRBD1. V was pared by 4 bases and J by 0 bases, with 10 bases of the junction left unmatched. From germline, CDR1 is SGHDT and CDR2 YYEEEE. CDR3 size: 16 residues. The CDR3 bases are TGTGCCAGCAGCCCCATGACAGGGTGGAGCTCCTACGAGCAGTACTTC. Translated, it gives CASSPMTGWSSYEQYF.

The rearrangement uses TRBV3-1 and TRBJ2-5; the D gene is possibly TRBD1 (6 bases). The CDR3 is 13 amino acids. Germline assignment: CDR1 LGHDT and CDR2 YNNKEL (reference sequence). Trimming shortened V by 1 base and J by 4 bases, and 7 bases separated the two germline ends. The CDR3 protein is CASSQVRGETQYF. CDR3 bases: TGTGCCAGCAGCCAAGTCAGGGGAGAGACCCAGTACTTC.

The V gene is TRBV5-1, the J gene TRBJ2-3, with TRBD1 as a possible D gene (5 bases). The V gene's germline CDR1 is SGHRS and CDR2 YFSETQ. V dropped 5 bases and J dropped 0 bases, with 10 bases sitting between them. The CDR3 contains 14 residues. The CDR3 loop reads CASRLDSSTDTQYF. For the CDR3, the DNA is TGCGCCAGCAGACTCGACAGTAGCACAGATACGCAGTATTTT. The full variable domain, its missing parts supplied by reference TRBV5-1 and TRBJ2-3, is KAGVTQTPRYLIKTRGQQVTLSCSPISGHRSVSWYQQTPGQGLQFLFEYFSETQRNKGNFPGRFSGRQFSNSRSEMNVSTLELGDSALYLCASRLDSSTDTQYFGPGTRLTVL.

CDR3 loop: CAWSVGRGRDTQYF. CDR3 nucleotide sequence: TGTGCCTGGAGTGTAGGCAGGGGGCGGGATACGCAGTATTTT. The chain recombines TRBV30 with TRBJ2-3; the match to TRBD1 covers 8 bases. Germline-derived CDR1 and CDR2 are GTSNPN and SVGIG (reference sequence). The CDR3 contains 14 residues. The junction had 5 bases not matched to a gene; V was cut back by 0 bases and J by 6 bases.

CDR3 in amino acids: CSVERQGKGTQYF. Here the CDR3 DNA reads TGCAGCGTTGAGAGACAGGGGAAAGGGACGCAGTATTTT. The genes are TRBV29-1 and TRBJ2-3; 8 positions match TRBD1. CDR1 is SQVTM and CDR2 is ANQGSEA in the germline V gene. The CDR3 extends over 13 amino acids. The V and J ends lost 3 bases and 9 bases, in that order; junction bases with no gene match: 8.

This chain uses TRBV15 with TRBJ1-3, with D uncertain. V lost 0 bases, J lost 3 bases, and 9 bases lay in between. Germline V gene data show CDR1 as LNHNV and CDR2 as YYDKDF (reference sequence). The CDR3 is made up of 15 amino acids. The CDR3 region has the DNA TGTGCCACCAGCAGAGATCACCTTGGTGGAAACACCATATATTTT. It codes for CATSRDHLGGNTIYF.

A single count supports this clonotype. The genes are TRBV20-1 and TRBJ1-1; tentative D call: TRBD1 (6 bases). The CDR3 length is 13 residues. Germline assignment: CDR1 DFQATT and CDR2 SNEGSKA (reference sequence). The DNA for the CDR3 is TGCAGCGTCCCGGGACATGGTCAGACTGAAGCTTTCTTT. It yields the protein CSVPGHGQTEAFF.

V is TRBV27 and J is TRBJ2-5; unclear D gene. The CDR3 sequence is 13 residues long. V was pared by 6 bases and J by 1 base, with 9 bases between. Germline CDR1 is MNHEY and CDR2 is SMNVEV (reference sequence). The CDR3 nucleotides are TGTGCCAGCAGGCCGGGCTCCCAAGAGACCCAGTACTTC. Its protein product is CASRPGSQETQYF.

The chain links TRBV13 to TRBJ1-3; D is unresolved. V dropped 5 bases and J dropped 4 bases, with 9 bases sitting between them. This CDR3 has 13 amino acids. Germline values: CDR1 PRHDT, CDR2 FYEKMQ (reference sequence). CDR3 region: CASSLSFGNTIYF. In DNA form, the CDR3 reads TGTGCCAGCAGCCTCTCATTCGGAAACACCATATATTTT.

The genes are TRBV29-1 and TRBJ2-3; D possibly corresponds to TRBD1 (7 bases). Germline CDR1 is SQVTM and CDR2 is ANQGSEA. Trimming left V 3 bases short and J 6 bases short, with 16 bases between. This CDR3 is built from 14 residues. The CDR3 region has the DNA TGCAGCGTTGATGGAGCGGCAGGGGGGGATACGCAGTATTTT. Protein product: CSVDGAAGGDTQYF.

The chain uses TRBV7-9 and TRBJ2-2; possibly TRBD1 for D (6 bases). This CDR3 spans 14 amino acids. Germline CDR1 is SEHNR and CDR2 is FQNEAQ (reference sequence). V lost 5 bases to trimming and J lost 7 bases, with 14 bases between them. The CDR3 protein is CASSPRGGIGELFF. The CDR3 DNA reads TGTGCCAGCAGCCCAAGAGGGGGAATCGGGGAGCTGTTTTTT. The entire variable domain, with the rest obtained from reference TRBV7-9 and TRBJ2-2, is as follows: DTGVSQNPRHKITKRGQNVTFRCDPISEHNRLYWYRQTLGQGPEFLTYFQNEAQLEKSRLLSDRFSAERPKGSFSTLEIQRTEQGDSAMYLCASSPRGGIGELFFGEGSRLTVL.

J is TRBJ2-5 and V is TRBV6-1; possibly TRBD2 for D (6 bases). This CDR3 contains 16 residues. The germline CDR1 and CDR2 sequences are MNHNS and SASEGT. The germline V and J ends were trimmed by 0 bases and 4 bases, with 15 bases remaining between them. The CDR3 region is CASSEALRGIPETQYF. The DNA of the CDR3 is TGTGCCAGCAGTGAAGCGCTTCGGGGGATTCCAGAGACCCAGTACTTC.

V usage is TRBV9 and J usage is TRBJ2-3; 9 bases align to TRBD2. The CDR3 length is 14 residues. Germline CDR1 is SGDLS and CDR2 is YYNGEE. V trimming: 3 bases; J trimming: 6 bases; junction bases outside the gene matches: 5. CDR3 DNA sequence: TGTGCCAGCAGCGCGAGACTAGCGGCCGATACGCAGTATTTT. This translates into CASSARLAADTQYF.

The chain links TRBV19 to TRBJ1-1; no clear D gene. Germline-derived CDR1 and CDR2 are LNHDA and SQIVND (reference sequence). The CDR3 spans 11 residues. V dropped 6 bases and J dropped 1 base, with 3 bases sitting between them. Written as DNA, the CDR3 is TGTGCCAGTAGAACGAACACTGAAGCTTTCTTT. Amino acids: CASRTNTEAFF.

The count of this clonotype is one. The V gene is TRBV6-1, the J gene TRBJ2-2; D is possibly TRBD1 or TRBD2 (5 bases each). CDR1 and CDR2 (germline): MNHNS, SASEGT. The CDR3 runs 15 residues. Trimming stripped 10 bases from V and 4 bases from J, with 19 bases between. CDR3 region: CATRWGTDLTGELFF. Here the CDR3 DNA reads TGTGCCACCAGGTGGGGGACGGACCTCACCGGGGAGCTGTTTTTT.

CDR3 sequence: CASSRGLQNEQFF. The CDR3, as DNA: TGCGCCAGCAGCCGGGGACTTCAGAATGAGCAGTTCTTC. The V gene is TRBV4-1, the J gene TRBJ2-1; D might be TRBD2 (6 bases). The CDR3 has 13 residues. Germline assignment: CDR1 MGHRA and CDR2 YSYEKL. Trimming removed 4 bases from V and 7 bases from J, with 11 bases in between.

The gene calls are TRBV4-1 and TRBJ1-1, with D unresolved. V lost 6 bases to trimming and J lost 3 bases, with 14 bases between them. The CDR3 is 14 amino acids. The germline gives CDR1 MGHRA, CDR2 YSYEKL. The DNA of the CDR3 is TGCGCCAGCAGTGATCCCGGGGATCACACTGAAGCTTTCTTT. It encodes CASSDPGDHTEAFF.

This clonotype was observed a handful of times. The chain employs TRBV12-3 or TRBV12-4 and TRBJ2-7; TRBD2 is a possible D gene (6 bases). The CDR3 runs to 13 residues. V lost 5 bases, J lost 7 bases, and 15 bases lay in between. As DNA, the CDR3 is TGTGCCAGCAGTCCCCGGACTATGGGGGAGCAGTACTTC. Its translation: CASSPRTMGEQYF.

The chain uses TRBV4-1 and TRBJ2-3; 9 bases are a match to TRBD2. CDR1 MGHRA and CDR2 YSYEKL come from the germline V gene. This CDR3 is built from 14 residues. V shed 4 bases, J shed 4 bases, and the junction held 3 bases outside the gene matches. CDR3 residues: CASSPRTSADTQYF. The CDR3 DNA reads as TGCGCCAGCAGCCCCCGGACTAGCGCAGATACGCAGTATTTT.

The CDR3 here is CASSLTSGRIGEQFF. CDR3 bases: TGCGCCAGCAGCCTGACTAGCGGGAGGATCGGTGAGCAGTTCTTC. The gene calls are TRBV5-1 and TRBJ2-1, with TRBD2 matching over 13 bases. The V and J ends lost 4 bases and 9 bases, in that order; junction bases with no gene match: 7. This CDR3 has 15 residues. Germline CDR1 and CDR2: SGHRS and YFSETQ. Filled out from reference TRBV5-1 and TRBJ2-1, the complete variable domain reads KAGVTQTPRYLIKTRGQQVTLSCSPISGHRSVSWYQQTPGQGLQFLFEYFSETQRNKGNFPGRFSGRQFSNSRSEMNVSTLELGDSALYLCASSLTSGRIGEQFFGPGTRLTVL.

This clonotype was detected only once. This rearrangement joins TRBV20-1 to TRBJ2-1; 9 bases are shared with TRBD1. V lost 2 bases and J lost 4; bases outside the gene matches: 6. Germline V gives CDR1 DFQATT, CDR2 SNEGSKA (reference sequence). CDR3 length: 15 amino acids. CDR3 sequence reads: CSARSGTGLYNEQFF. The CDR3 DNA sequence: TGCAGTGCTAGATCCGGGACAGGGCTTTACAATGAGCAGTTCTTC.

This chain joins TRBV10-3 and TRBJ1-5; D is undetermined. The CDR3 runs to 14 residues. Trimming stripped 3 bases from V and 3 bases from J, with 9 bases between. Germline values: CDR1 ENHRY, CDR2 SYGVKD. In DNA, the CDR3 is TGTGCCATCAGTGAAGACGGTCCCAATCAGCCCCAGCATTTT. It encodes CAISEDGPNQPQHF.

The genes are TRBV27 and TRBJ1-5, with a weak D call TRBD1 (5 bases). CDR1 is MNHEY, CDR2 SMNVEV, per germline (reference sequence). The CDR3 has 15 amino acids. Trimming stripped 2 bases from V and 0 bases from J, with 8 bases between. Written as DNA, the CDR3 is TGTGCCAGCAGTTTAGTCAGGGATAGCAATCAGCCCCAGCATTTT. Its protein is CASSLVRDSNQPQHF.

The chain links TRBV5-1 to TRBJ2-7; 8 bases line up with TRBD1. The CDR3 contains 12 residues. Germline CDR1 SGHRS, CDR2 YFSETQ. The CDR3 DNA is TGCGCAATAAGGAACAGGGGGTACGAGCAGTACTTC. Protein: CAIRNRGYEQYF.

The rearrangement uses TRBV20-1 and TRBJ1-3; D is possibly TRBD1 (6 bases). Germline V gives CDR1 DFQATT, CDR2 SNEGSKA (reference sequence). CDR3 length: 14 residues. Deletions cut 3 bases from V and 1 base from J, with 10 bases between. The CDR3 loop reads CSARVGGSGNTIYF. The CDR3 region has the DNA TGCAGTGCTAGGGTAGGGGGATCTGGAAACACCATATATTTT.

V gene TRBV20-1 combines with J gene TRBJ2-3; 8 bases fit TRBD2. From germline, CDR1 is DFQATT and CDR2 SNEGSKA (reference sequence). The CDR3 totals 12 residues. Germline trimming cut 5 bases from V and 4 bases from J; bases unmatched to any gene: 2. DNA for the CDR3: TGCAGTGCTTCGACTAGCGCAGATACGCAGTATTTT. Protein: CSASTSADTQYF.

The rearrangement links TRBV20-1 to TRBJ2-7, with 12 bases lining up with TRBD2. Germline trimming cut 6 bases from V and 12 bases from J; bases unmatched to any gene: 12. The CDR3 is 13 residues long. CDR1 and CDR2 from the germline V gene are DFQATT and SNEGSKA (reference sequence). The CDR3 protein is CSAETSGSPSRYF. The CDR3 coding sequence is TGCAGTGCGGAGACTAGCGGGAGTCCCTCCCGGTACTTC.

The rearrangement links TRBV2 to TRBJ1-3, with D unclear. V gave up 3 bases and J gave up 0 bases, with 6 bases separating them. CDR3 size: 14 residues. Germline V CDR1 and CDR2: SNHLY, FYNNEI. The CDR3 sequence is CASSDNNSGNTIYF. CDR3 coding DNA: TGTGCCAGCAGTGATAACAACTCTGGAAACACCATATATTTT.